A selection of T cell receptor beta chains follows, all from one sample in a study of Ad26.COV2.S vaccination and SARS-CoV-2 variants. The protocol was immunoSEQ multiplex PCR, while the TCRdb copy is restricted to in-frame clones and leaves out a portion. The sample lists 200,000 to 250,000 clones, roughly 90% occurring once. Here the sequenced sample was peripheral blood, taken in a trial of Ad26.COV2.S vaccine versus placebo. These receptors were taken from a person aged 18-60 years who received the Ad26.COV2.S COVID-19 vaccine or a placebo. Both conserved end residues are part of each CDR3. A D gene is named only where the DNA matches it firmly. Clone size is not always given. Where it is, it says once, few, many or a class for expanded clones.

>TRBV28|TRBJ2-3|.|.
CASSLGGTDTQYF
TGTGCCAGCAGTTTAGGGGGCACAGATACGCAGTATTTT
>TRBV7-9|TRBJ2-5|TRBD1|once
CASSPHQDRGKETQYF
TGTGCCAGCAGCCCTCACCAGGACAGGGGAAAAGAGACCCAGTACTTC
>TRBV18|TRBJ1-5|.|.
CASSPFAGGGSQPQHF
TGTGCCAGCTCACCCTTCGCCGGGGGAGGCTCACAGCCCCAGCATTTT
>TRBV10-1|TRBJ2-7|.|.
CASSESGGLPNF
TGCGCCAGCAGTGAGTCCGGGGGGCTGCCGAACTTC
>TRBV29-1|TRBJ1-2|.|.
CSARKEGGYTF
TGCAGCGCCAGGAAGGAGGGGGGCTACACCTTC
>TRBV7-2|TRBJ2-5|TRBD2|.
CASSARGLAGGRETQYF
TGTGCCAGCAGCGCACGGGGACTAGCGGGGGGTAGGGAGACCCAGTACTTC
>TRBV6-6|TRBJ1-4|.|.
CATLGSEKLFF
TGTGCCACATTGGGGAGTGAAAAACTGTTTTTT
>TRBV7-5|TRBJ2-7|.|.
CARSIRVGHMDPYEQYF
TGTGCCAGAAGCATTAGAGTCGGACACATGGACCCATACGAGCAGTACTTC
>TRBV23-1|TRBJ1-6|.|.
CASSQLGSYNSPLHF
TGCGCCAGCAGTCAACTGGGCTCCTATAATTCACCCCTCCACTTT
>TRBV4-1|TRBJ1-6|TRBD1|.
CASSQPRQGGNSPLHF
TGCGCCAGCAGCCAACCTCGACAGGGAGGGAATTCACCCCTCCACTTT